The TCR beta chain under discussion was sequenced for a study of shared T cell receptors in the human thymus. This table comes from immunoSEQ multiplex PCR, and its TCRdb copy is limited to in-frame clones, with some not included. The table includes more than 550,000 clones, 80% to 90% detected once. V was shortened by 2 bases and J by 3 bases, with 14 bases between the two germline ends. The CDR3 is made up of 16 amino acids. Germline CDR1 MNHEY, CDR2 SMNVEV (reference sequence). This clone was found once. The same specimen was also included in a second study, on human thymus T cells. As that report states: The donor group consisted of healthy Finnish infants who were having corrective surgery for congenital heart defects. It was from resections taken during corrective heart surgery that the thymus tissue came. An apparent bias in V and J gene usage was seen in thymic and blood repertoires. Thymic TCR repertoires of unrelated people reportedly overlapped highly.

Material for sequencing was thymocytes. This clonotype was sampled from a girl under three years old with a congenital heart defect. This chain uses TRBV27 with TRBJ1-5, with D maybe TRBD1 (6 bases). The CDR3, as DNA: TGTGCCAGCAGTTTACGGTACAGGGAATACAATCAGCCCCAGCATTTT. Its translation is CASSLRYREYNQPQHF.